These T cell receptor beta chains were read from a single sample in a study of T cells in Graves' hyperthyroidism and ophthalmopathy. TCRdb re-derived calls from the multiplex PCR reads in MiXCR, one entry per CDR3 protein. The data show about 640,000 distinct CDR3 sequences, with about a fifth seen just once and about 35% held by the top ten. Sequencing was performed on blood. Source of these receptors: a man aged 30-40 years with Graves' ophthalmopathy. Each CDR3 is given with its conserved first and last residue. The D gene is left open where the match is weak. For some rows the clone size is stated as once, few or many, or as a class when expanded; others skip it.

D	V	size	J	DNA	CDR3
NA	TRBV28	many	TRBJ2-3	TGTGCCAGCACCTCCCACGCCGTAGGGGCGATTAACACAGATACGCAGTATTTT	CASTSHAVGAINTDTQYF
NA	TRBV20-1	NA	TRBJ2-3	TGCAGTGCTAGAGGACGGTGGGAGGAGGTTAGCACAGATACGCAGTATTTT	CSARGRWEEVSTDTQYF
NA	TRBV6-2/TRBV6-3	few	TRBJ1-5	TGTGCCAGCAGTTACGGGAGGGGAGGTCAGCCCCAGCATTTT	CASSYGRGGQPQHF
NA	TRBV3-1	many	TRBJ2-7	TGTGCCAGCAGCCAAGGGGGAGCCATCGAGCAGTACTTC	CASSQGGAIEQYF
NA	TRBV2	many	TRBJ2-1	TGTGCCAGCAGTGAAAAAGCGGAACTGTACAATGAGCAGTTCTTC	CASSEKAELYNEQFF
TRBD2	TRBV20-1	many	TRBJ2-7	TGCAGTGCTAGAGATTCGGGCGGGAGTTACGAGCAGTACTTC	CSARDSGGSYEQYF
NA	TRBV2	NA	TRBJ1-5	TGTGCCAGCAGCTTCAATTCTGAGCCCCAGCATTTT	CASSFNSEPQHF
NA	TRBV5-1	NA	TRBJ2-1	TGTGCCAGCAGCGTAGACCAGGGGGGCAGAGGCAATGAGCAGTTCTTC	CASSVDQGGRGNEQFF
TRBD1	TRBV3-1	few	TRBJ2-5	TGTGCCAGCAGCCAAGACCGACAGGGCCCGGAGACCCAGTACTTC	CASSQDRQGPETQYF
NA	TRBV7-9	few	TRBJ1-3	TGTGCCAGCAGCGCCCTGGATGAAAACACCATATATTTT	CASSALDENTIYF
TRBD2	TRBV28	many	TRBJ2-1	TGTGCCAGCACCACCGGGACTAGCGGGACCGTTTACAATGAGCAGTTCTTC	CASTTGTSGTVYNEQFF
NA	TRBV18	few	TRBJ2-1	TGTGCCAGCTCACCACCTGCTTACGTCCAGTTCTTC	CASSPPAYVQFF
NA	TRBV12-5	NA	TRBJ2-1	TGTGCTAGTGGTTTGGTACGGGACGGCCGGGGAGAGCAGTTCTTC	CASGLVRDGRGEQFF
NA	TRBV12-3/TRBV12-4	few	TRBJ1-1	TGTGCCAGCAGTTTACCCGGCGGTGAAGCTTTCTTT	CASSLPGGEAFF
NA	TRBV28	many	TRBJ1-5	TGTGCCAGCAGGCTGGGGTGGGGCAATCAGCCCCAGCATTTT	CASRLGWGNQPQHF
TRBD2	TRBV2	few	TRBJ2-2	TGTGCCACCTCACTAGCGGGAAGCACCGGGGAGCTGTTTTTT	CATSLAGSTGELFF
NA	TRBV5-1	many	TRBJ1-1	TGCGCCAGCAGCGAGGGGCTGAGCGGCACTGAAGCTTTCTTT	CASSEGLSGTEAFF
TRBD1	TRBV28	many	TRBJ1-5	TGTGCCACCGGGACAGGCAATCAGCCCCAGCATTTT	CATGTGNQPQHF
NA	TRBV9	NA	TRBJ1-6	TGTGCCAGCAGCGTAGTGGGGGGCCCGGATTCACCCCTCCACTTT	CASSVVGGPDSPLHF
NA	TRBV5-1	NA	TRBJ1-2	TGCGCCAGCAGCTTGGTCACCCCGACAGCAAGAATTAACTATGGCTACACCTTC	CASSLVTPTARINYGYTF
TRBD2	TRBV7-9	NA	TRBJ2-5	TGTGCCAGCAGCGCCTCCGGGACTAGCAGACAAGAGACCCAGTACTTC	CASSASGTSRQETQYF
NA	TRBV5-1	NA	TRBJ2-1	TGCGCCAGCAGCCGGGACTTCGGGACGGGTAACAATGAGCAGTTCTTC	CASSRDFGTGNNEQFF
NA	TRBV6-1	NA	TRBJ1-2	TGTGCCAGCAGTGAGGACAGATTTAACTATGGCCACACCTTC	CASSEDRFNYGHTF
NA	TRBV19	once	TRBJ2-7	TGTGCCAGTAGTATAGGGGCGGAATTTTCCTACGAGCAGTACTTC	CASSIGAEFSYEQYF
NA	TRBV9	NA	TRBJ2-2	TGTGCCAGCAGCCCCCCCGTCTGGCGGGGGAACACCGGGGAGCTGTTTTTT	CASSPPVWRGNTGELFF
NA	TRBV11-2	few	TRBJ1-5	TGTGCCAGCAGCCCCGGGACGGGAAAGAGCAGTGGCAATCAGCCCCAGCATTTT	CASSPGTGKSSGNQPQHF
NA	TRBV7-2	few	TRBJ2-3	TGTGCCAGCACGGGGAGCCCGGCAGATACGCAGTATTTT	CASTGSPADTQYF
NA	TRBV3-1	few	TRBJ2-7	TGTGCCAGCAGCCAAGGGTCAGGGGCCGTCTACGAGCAGTACTTC	CASSQGSGAVYEQYF
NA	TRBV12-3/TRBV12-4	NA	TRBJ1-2	TGTGCCAGCAGATCGGGGGGCATAAACTATGGCTACACCTTC	CASRSGGINYGYTF
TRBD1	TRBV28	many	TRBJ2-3	TGTGCCAGCAGTCCATACAGGGGGACCACAGATACGCAGTATTTT	CASSPYRGTTDTQYF
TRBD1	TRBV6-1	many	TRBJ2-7	TGTGCCAGCAGTTGGGACAGGTCCCAATACGAGCAGTACTTC	CASSWDRSQYEQYF
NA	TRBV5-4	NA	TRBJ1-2	TGTGCCAGCAGTCGGGACGGACAGAACTATGGCTACACCTTC	CASSRDGQNYGYTF
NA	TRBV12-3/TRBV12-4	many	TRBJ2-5	TGTGCCAGCAGCTTGGGAAGTCAAGAGACCCAGTACTTC	CASSLGSQETQYF
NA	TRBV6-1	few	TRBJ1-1	TGTGCCAGCACCTCGGGGGCTTACAAGGAAGCTTTCTTT	CASTSGAYKEAFF
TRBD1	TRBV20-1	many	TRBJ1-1	TGCAGTGCTAGACAGGGGGCAGCCATGAACACTGAAGCTTTCTTT	CSARQGAAMNTEAFF
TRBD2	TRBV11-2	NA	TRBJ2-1	TGTGCCAGCAGCGTTAGCGGGAGGGCCGGGGGTGAGCAGTTCTTC	CASSVSGRAGGEQFF
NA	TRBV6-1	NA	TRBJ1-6	TGTGCCAGCAGTCCTGAAGGACGGAGCTCCTATAATTCACCCCTCCACTTT	CASSPEGRSSYNSPLHF
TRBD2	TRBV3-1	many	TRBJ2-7	TGTGCCAGCAGCTGGGGACTACACGTATCCTACGAGCAGTACTTC	CASSWGLHVSYEQYF
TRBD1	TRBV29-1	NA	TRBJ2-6	TGCAGCGTTGGGGCCCGGGACAGGCCCTCTGGGGCCAACGTCCTGACTTTC	CSVGARDRPSGANVLTF
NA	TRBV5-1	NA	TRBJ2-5	TGCGCCAGCAGCTTGTCTGGGGGATTCGGTGAGACCCAGTACTTC	CASSLSGGFGETQYF
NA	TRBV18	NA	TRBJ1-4	TGTGCCAGCTCACCACGAACAGGGCCCGAGGAACTGTTTTTT	CASSPRTGPEELFF
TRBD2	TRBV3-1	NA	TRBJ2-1	TGTGCCAGCATGGCGACTAGCGGAGACAATGAGCAGTTCTTC	CASMATSGDNEQFF
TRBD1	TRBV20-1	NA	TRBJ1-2	TGCAGTGCTAGGGGGGACAGACGGGGCTACACCTTC	CSARGDRRGYTF
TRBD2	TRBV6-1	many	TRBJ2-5	TGTGCCAGCCGGGAGGCAGGGCAAGAGACCCAGTACTTC	CASREAGQETQYF
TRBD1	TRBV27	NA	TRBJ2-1	TGTGCCAGCAGAACCGGGACAGGGGGCAATGAGCAGTTCTTC	CASRTGTGGNEQFF
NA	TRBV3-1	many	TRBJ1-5	TGTGCCAGCAGCCGGGGGGATGGACAGCCCCAGCATTTT	CASSRGDGQPQHF
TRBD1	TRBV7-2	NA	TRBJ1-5	TGTGCCAGCAGCACCCCGAGGGGGCCCTATCAGCCCCAGCATTTT	CASSTPRGPYQPQHF
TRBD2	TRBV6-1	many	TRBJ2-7	TGTGCCAGCAGTGCGCCGGGACTAGCGGGAGAAGAGCAGTACTTC	CASSAPGLAGEEQYF
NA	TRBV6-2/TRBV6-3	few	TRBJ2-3	TGTGCCAGCAGTTACGAGGGTCAAAGCAGGGATACGCAGTATTTT	CASSYEGQSRDTQYF